This T cell receptor beta chain was sequenced for a study of blood T cells in healthy people across ages. The study, taken as a whole, reports: Significant beta diversity loss was already apparent by age approximately 40, declining roughly linearly.

CDR3 length: 18 amino acids. A second 7 to 11 cycle PCR used barcoded and J-beta primers. Each CDR3 protein gets one entry after TCRdb re-called the 5' RACE reads with MiXCR. The repertoire holds 600,000 to 800,000 distinct CDR3 sequences, with about 21% as singletons. To note about this clonotype: Its specificity is unknown.

Specimen: blood. The receptor's source is a man aged 70 or older in good health. V and J are TRBV21-1 and TRBJ1-5; the D call TRBD1 from the table was never checked on the DNA. TRBV21-1 is an annotated pseudogene. Here the CDR3 reads CASSTEEEDRGSNQPQHF. The CDR3 nucleotides read TGTGCCAGCAGCACCGAAGAGGAGGATAGGGGTAGCAATCAGCCCCAGCATTTT.